A single sample is the source of the 26 T cell receptor beta chains below, sequenced in a study of shared clonotypes between healthy human individuals. The assay was immunoSEQ multiplex PCR, and TCRdb's table has in-frame clones only and misses some. The top ten hold around 0.38% of the sample, which has some 2,500,000 clones, under 95% seen once. Sequenced input: naive CD4+ T cells from PBMCs. The subset is: CD45RA+ positively selected. Every receptor here comes from a young man in good health. Some clones in this sample may be carry-over from other donors' samples.

About this clone: Other DNA sequences of this sample code for an identical CDR3. The J gene is TRBJ1-5, the V gene TRBV28, with D hard to call. The germline V gene has CDR1 MDHEN and CDR2 SYDVKM. This CDR3 has 12 residues. Trimming left V 5 bases short and J 2 bases short, with 4 bases between. The CDR3 reads CASSQGNQPQHF. The CDR3, as DNA: TGTGCCAGCAGTCAGGGCAATCAGCCCCAGCATTTT.

In its sample, this clone was seen once. V gene TRBV7-2 combines with J gene TRBJ2-7; tentatively, D is TRBD1 or TRBD2 (5 bases each). The CDR3 is 14 amino acids. Trimming pared 5 bases from V and 2 bases from J, leaving 13 bases between. Germline values: CDR1 SGHTA, CDR2 FQGNSA. CDR3 DNA: TGTGCCAGCAGCCCCCATCGGGGCCCCTACGAGCAGTACTTC. It yields the protein CASSPHRGPYEQYF.

CDR3 nucleotides: TGTGCCTGGAACAGGGGACTAGCGCTTGGGGCCAACGTCCTGACTTTC. This sequence encodes CAWNRGLALGANVLTF. The chain recombines TRBV30 with TRBJ2-6; 10 bases are a match to TRBD2. V shed 4 bases, J shed 3 bases, and the junction held 6 bases outside the gene matches. The CDR3 sequence is 16 residues long. The V gene's germline CDR1 is GTSNPN and CDR2 SVGIG (reference sequence).

The chain combines TRBV11-3 with TRBJ2-1, with 8 bases aligning to TRBD2. The CDR3 length is 15 residues. J lost 7 bases, V lost 4 bases, and 9 bases had no gene match. Germline CDR1 is SGHNT and CDR2 is YENEEA. CDR3: CASSSAGGSGNEQFF. The CDR3 bases are TGTGCCAGCAGCTCTGCGGGAGGATCTGGGAATGAGCAGTTCTTC. The complete variable domain, with remaining parts taken from reference TRBV11-3 and TRBJ2-1, reads EAGVVQSPRYKIIEKKQPVAFWCNPISGHNTLYWYLQNLGQGPELLIRYENEEAVDDSQLPKDRFSAERLKGVDSTLKIQPAELGDSAVYLCASSSAGGSGNEQFFGPGTRLTVL.

This rearrangement joins TRBV28 to TRBJ2-7; 8 bases match TRBD2. CDR1 MDHEN and CDR2 SYDVKM come from the germline V gene. V shed 2 bases and J 4 bases; nucleotides not matched to a gene: 13. The CDR3 has 17 residues. CDR3 DNA sequence: TGTGCCAGCAGTTTAGGCCTGGCGGGAGGTGTCTCGTACGAGCAGTACTTC. Protein: CASSLGLAGGVSYEQYF.

The rearrangement uses TRBV14 and TRBJ1-6; the D is unclear. The germline V gene has CDR1 SGHDN and CDR2 FVKESK. The CDR3 has 14 amino acids. Deletions cut 0 bases from V and 9 bases from J, with 9 bases between. CDR3 loop: CASSQDQSGSPLHF. The CDR3 DNA reads as TGTGCCAGCAGCCAAGATCAATCGGGTTCACCCCTCCACTTT.

Only a few counts were recorded for this clone. The same CDR3 arises from other DNA sequences in this sample as well. CDR3 coding DNA: TGCAGCGTTGGGACAGTCTATGGCTACACCTTC. Its protein product is CSVGTVYGYTF. This chain uses TRBV29-1 with TRBJ1-2; a weak D match, TRBD1 (6 bases). The CDR3 is made up of 11 amino acids. Trimming took off 4 bases at V and 4 bases at J, with 7 bases between the two ends. CDR1 and CDR2 from the germline V gene are SQVTM and ANQGSEA. Full variable domain (missing parts from reference TRBV29-1 and TRBJ1-2): SAVISQKPSRDICQRGTSLTIQCQVDSQVTMMFWYRQQPGQSLTLIATANQGSEATYESGFVIDKFPISRPNLTFSTLTVSNMSPEDSSIYLCSVGTVYGYTFGSGTRLTVV.

This chain uses TRBV28 with TRBJ1-1; tentatively, D is TRBD1 (5 bases). This CDR3 region has 14 residues. Germline V gives CDR1 MDHEN, CDR2 SYDVKM. V dropped 8 bases and J dropped 1 base, with 14 bases sitting between them. The CDR3 loop is CASDRRRGNTEAFF. Here the CDR3 DNA reads TGTGCCAGCGACCGACGGAGGGGGAACACTGAAGCTTTCTTT.

This chain joins TRBV11-2 and TRBJ2-7, with D possibly TRBD2 on 5 matching bases. Germline assignment: CDR1 SGHAT and CDR2 FQNNGV. The CDR3 is 15 residues long. The V end lost 4 bases, the J end lost 2 bases, and 15 bases lay between the germline ends. CDR3 sequence reads: CASSWGPRRAYEQYF. The CDR3 coding sequence is TGTGCCAGCAGCTGGGGTCCGAGGCGGGCCTACGAGCAGTACTTC. Looking up the rest from reference TRBV11-2 and TRBJ2-7 gives the full variable domain: EAGVAQSPRYKIIEKRQSVAFWCNPISGHATLYWYQQILGQGPKLLIQFQNNGVVDDSQLPKDRFSAERLKGVDSTLKIQPAKLEDSAVYLCASSWGPRRAYEQYFGPGTRLTVT.

With regard to this clone: The same CDR3 is also encoded by other DNA sequences in this sample. The gene calls are TRBV5-1 and TRBJ2-5; a weak D match, TRBD1 (6 bases). This CDR3 comprises 14 residues. Germline V gene lookup returns CDR1 SGHRS and CDR2 YFSETQ. Deletions cut 2 bases from V and 5 bases from J, with 13 bases between. In DNA form, the CDR3 reads TGCGCCAGCAGCTTACAGGGCATGGGTGAGACCCAGTACTTC. This sequence encodes CASSLQGMGETQYF. Combining the CDR3 with reference TRBV5-1 and TRBJ2-5 gives the whole variable domain KAGVTQTPRYLIKTRGQQVTLSCSPISGHRSVSWYQQTPGQGLQFLFEYFSETQRNKGNFPGRFSGRQFSNSRSEMNVSTLELGDSALYLCASSLQGMGETQYFGPGTRLLVL.

V usage is TRBV7-8 and J usage is TRBJ2-4; tentatively, D is TRBD2 (6 bases). Germline lookup yields CDR1 SGHVS and CDR2 FQNEAQ. Trimming removed 6 bases at V and 1 base at J, with 25 bases between. The CDR3 is made up of 19 amino acids. CDR3 region: CASSRHPPIGGDAKNIQYF. The DNA for the CDR3 is TGTGCCAGCAGTCGGCACCCTCCTATAGGAGGGGACGCCAAAAACATTCAGTACTTC.

The chain links TRBV9 to TRBJ1-4; D not certain. Germline V gene lookup returns CDR1 SGDLS and CDR2 YYNGEE. V was pared by 3 bases and J by 4 bases, with 7 bases between. The CDR3 has 13 residues. CDR3 amino acids: CASSAAINEKLFF. In DNA form, the CDR3 reads TGTGCCAGCAGCGCCGCCATTAATGAAAAACTGTTTTTT.

This sequence joins TRBV5-1 and TRBJ1-3; perhaps TRBD1 as D (5 bases). Trimming shortened V by 8 bases and J by 0 bases, and 12 bases separated the two germline ends. The CDR3 spans 14 residues. Germline V gene data show CDR1 as SGHRS and CDR2 as YFSETQ. The CDR3: CASREGTSGNTIYF. In DNA, the CDR3 is TGCGCCAGTCGGGAGGGGACCTCTGGAAACACCATATATTTT.

With regard to this clone: One end of the junction does not line up with germline, which may come from a read error. The CDR3 DNA reads TGTGCCAGCAATGAAAGGGGACAGGGGGGTGAGCAGTACTTC. Translated: CASNERGQGGEQYF. The chain uses TRBV2 and TRBJ2-7; 11 nucleotides agree with TRBD1. Germline CDR1 is SNHLY and CDR2 is FYNNEI. The CDR3 has 14 residues. The variable domain in full, completed from reference TRBV2 and TRBJ2-7, reads EPEVTQTPSHQVTQMGQEVILRCVPISNHLYFYWYRQILGQKVEFLVSFYNNEISEKSEIFDDQFSVERPDGSNFTLKIRSTKLEDSAMYFCASNERGQGGEQYFGPGTRLTVT.

The rearrangement uses TRBV11-2 and TRBJ2-7; 9 positions match TRBD2. The CDR3 runs 17 residues. The V gene end was trimmed by 1 base and the J gene end by 7 bases; junction bases not matched to a gene: 14. CDR1 and CDR2 (germline): SGHAT, FQNNGV. CDR3 DNA: TGTGCCAGCAGCTTAGTATTTCTAGCGGGAAATCCCTTGGAGCAGTACTTC. This encodes CASSLVFLAGNPLEQYF.

The chain links TRBV5-5 to TRBJ2-5; TRBD1 matches at 7 bases. CDR3 length: 16 amino acids. The V gene end was trimmed by 2 bases and the J gene end by 2 bases; junction bases not matched to a gene: 9. Per the germline V gene, CDR1 is SGHKS and CDR2 is YYEKEE (reference sequence). CDR3 sequence (DNA): TGTGCCAGCAGCTTACGGGACAGTCGAAATCAAGAGACCCAGTACTTC. Protein: CASSLRDSRNQETQYF.

The chain is built from TRBV7-2 and TRBJ1-5; 7 bases fit TRBD1. In germline, CDR1 is SGHTA, CDR2 FQGNSA. With 4 bases clipped from V and 5 bases from J, the junction kept 11 bases outside the gene matches. The CDR3 totals 16 residues. The CDR3, as DNA: TGTGCCAGCAGCTCACAGACGACAGGGATCGATCAGCCCCAGCATTTT. Translation: CASSSQTTGIDQPQHF.

The chain recombines TRBV21-1 with TRBJ1-5. TRBV21-1 is shown as a pseudogene. This CDR3 has 18 residues. In nucleotides, the CDR3 is TGTGCCAGCAGCAAACAGGGCCCAAGGGGAGGGAGCAATCAGCCCCAGCATTTT. This encodes CASSKQGPRGGSNQPQHF.

The chain couples TRBV28 to TRBJ1-5; 7 nucleotides line up with TRBD1. The CDR3 runs 14 residues. Germline trimming cut 5 bases from V and 6 bases from J; bases unmatched to any gene: 7. Looked up from germline, CDR1 is MDHEN and CDR2 is SYDVKM. The CDR3 loop is CASSGDSHFQPQHF. As DNA, the CDR3 is TGTGCCAGCAGTGGGGACAGCCACTTTCAGCCCCAGCATTTT.

This chain connects TRBV7-3 to TRBJ2-6; 11 bases are shared with TRBD2. The length of the CDR3 is 17 residues. V gave up 5 bases and J gave up 4 bases; unmatched junction bases: 7. The germline gives CDR1 SGHTA, CDR2 FQGTGA. The CDR3 DNA follows: TGTGCCAGCAGCCTACTAGCGGGAGCCTCAGGGGCCAACGTCCTGACTTTC. It specifies CASSLLAGASGANVLTF.

This rearrangement joins TRBV6-1 to TRBJ2-5; TRBD2 might be the D (5 bases). CDR3 length: 16 residues. With 3 bases removed from V and 4 bases from J, the gap between germline ends came to 18 bases. The V gene's germline CDR1 is MNHNS and CDR2 SASEGT. The CDR3 here is CASSDRENRVAETQYF. The DNA for the CDR3 is TGTGCCAGCAGTGATAGGGAGAACCGCGTAGCAGAGACCCAGTACTTC.

The genes are TRBV7-2 and TRBJ2-4; 8 positions match TRBD2. Germline V gives CDR1 SGHTA, CDR2 FQGNSA. J gave up 2 bases and V 5 bases, and 8 bases lay outside the gene matches. The CDR3 loop spans 16 amino acids. The CDR3 bases are TGTGCCAGCAGCCCCCGGGGGGGATTAACCAAAAACATTCAGTACTTC. Its protein is CASSPRGGLTKNIQYF.

The chain carries TRBV30 and TRBJ1-1; no clear D gene. CDR3 size: 13 residues. V lost 2 bases and J 7 bases, leaving 14 bases between the germline ends. Germline loops: CDR1 GTSNPN, CDR2 SVGIG (reference sequence). CDR3 bases: TGTGCCTGGAGTCCCCATAGACGGTTTGAAGCTTTCTTT. Translation: CAWSPHRRFEAFF.

This rearrangement joins TRBV19 to TRBJ2-2; 7 bases are shared with TRBD2. Unmatched junction bases numbered 23, after V lost 3 bases and J lost 4 bases. Per germline, CDR1 LNHDA and CDR2 SQIVND (reference sequence). CDR3 length equals 21 residues. In DNA form, the CDR3 reads TGTGCCAGTAGTATCCGACATCCCACGACTCGAGGGAGGGCAAGCACCGGGGAGCTGTTTTTT. It specifies CASSIRHPTTRGRASTGELFF. The entire variable domain, with the rest obtained from reference TRBV19 and TRBJ2-2, is as follows: DGGITQSPKYLFRKEGQNVTLSCEQNLNHDAMYWYRQDPGQGLRLIYYSQIVNDFQKGDIAEGYSVSREKKESFPLTVTSAQKNPTAFYLCASSIRHPTTRGRASTGELFFGEGSRLTVL.

The chain uses TRBV2 and TRBJ2-5; possibly TRBD1 for D (5 bases). This CDR3 comprises 13 residues. V was trimmed by 4 bases and J by 7 bases, leaving 13 bases between them. The V gene's germline CDR1 is SNHLY and CDR2 FYNNEI. CDR3 residues: CASSAGPRGTQYF. CDR3 sequence (DNA): TGTGCCAGCAGTGCAGGGCCAAGAGGGACCCAGTACTTC.

The J gene is TRBJ2-2, the V gene TRBV28; perhaps TRBD1 as D (5 bases). Germline CDR1 and CDR2: MDHEN and SYDVKM. The CDR3 loop spans 14 amino acids. The germline V and J ends were trimmed by 10 bases and 0 bases, with 12 bases remaining between them. CDR3 DNA: TGTGCCACCCACGGACACTCGAACACCGGGGAGCTGTTTTTT. Its protein product is CATHGHSNTGELFF.